These T cell receptor beta chains were read from a single sample in a study of blood T cell repertoires in COVID-19. This table comes from immunoSEQ multiplex PCR, and its TCRdb copy is limited to in-frame clones, with some not included. The sample lists roughly 70,000 clones; around 84% were seen once. The specimen was peripheral blood. These TCRs come from a man aged 50-60 years with active COVID-19. Both conserved end residues are part of each CDR3. D genes are given only for firm matches. Clone size is given for some rows only: seen once, a few or many times, or a class if the clone is expanded.

size: few
V: TRBV28
D: .
J: TRBJ1-1
DNA: TGTGCCAGCAGTCCGAGAGTGGAAGCTTTCTTT
CDR3: CASSPRVEAFF

size: .
V: TRBV5-4
D: .
J: TRBJ2-3
DNA: TGTGCCAGCAGCTTGGGCGGGGGCACAGATACGCAGTATTTT
CDR3: CASSLGGGTDTQYF

size: .
V: TRBV27
D: .
J: TRBJ2-3
DNA: TGTGCCAGCAGTTTAGCTCCGAACGGGGCAGATACGCAGTATTTT
CDR3: CASSLAPNGADTQYF

size: .
V: TRBV6-5
D: .
J: TRBJ1-6
DNA: TGTGCCAGCAGTTCCGACGGGCAGGGCTATAATTCACCCCTCCACTTT
CDR3: CASSSDGQGYNSPLHF

size: .
V: TRBV18
D: .
J: TRBJ2-3
DNA: TGTGCCAGCTCACCAAACGGGGGTAGCACAGATACGCAGTATTTT
CDR3: CASSPNGGSTDTQYF

size: .
V: TRBV5-4
D: .
J: TRBJ2-7
DNA: TGTGCCAGCAGCTCGAGGACAGCCGATTACGAGCAGTACTTC
CDR3: CASSSRTADYEQYF

size: .
V: TRBV3-1/TRBV3-2
D: .
J: TRBJ1-4
DNA: TGTGCCAGCAGCCAGGGAAGGGAGGGGAAACTGTTTTTT
CDR3: CASSQGREGKLFF

size: once
V: TRBV2
D: .
J: TRBJ2-5
DNA: TGTGCCAGCGGGCGCCAGGGACAAGAGACCCAGTACTTC
CDR3: CASGRQGQETQYF

size: .
V: TRBV11-2
D: .
J: TRBJ2-1
DNA: TGTGCCAGCAGCTTAGGGCCCCGGGACAATGAGCAGTTCTTC
CDR3: CASSLGPRDNEQFF

size: .
V: TRBV28
D: .
J: TRBJ1-3
DNA: TGTGCCAGCAGTTTGTCGGTTGGAAACACCATATATTTT
CDR3: CASSLSVGNTIYF

size: .
V: TRBV5-4
D: TRBD1
J: TRBJ1-1
DNA: TGTGCCAGCAGCTTGTCCGAGACAGGGGTAAAAGCTTTCTTT
CDR3: CASSLSETGVKAFF

size: .
V: TRBV2
D: TRBD1
J: TRBJ1-2
DNA: TGTGCCAGCAGTTTCACAGGGGCAGGGTTGGATGGCTACACCTTC
CDR3: CASSFTGAGLDGYTF

size: .
V: TRBV7-9
D: .
J: TRBJ1-1
DNA: TGTGCCAGCAGCCCACAGTTGAACACTGAAGCTTTCTTT
CDR3: CASSPQLNTEAFF

size: .
V: TRBV4-2
D: TRBD2
J: TRBJ2-5
DNA: TGTGCCAGCAGCCCTCGCCAACTAGCGGGAGCGGAGACCCAGTACTTC
CDR3: CASSPRQLAGAETQYF

size: .
V: TRBV5-6
D: .
J: TRBJ1-1
DNA: TGTGCCAGCAGCTTGGATTTCTTCGCCGGTGAAGCTTTCTTT
CDR3: CASSLDFFAGEAFF

size: .
V: TRBV7-2
D: TRBD1
J: TRBJ1-6
DNA: TGTGCCAGCAGCTTAGCAGGGGGCTACAACTCACCCCTCCACTTT
CDR3: CASSLAGGYNSPLHF

size: .
V: TRBV24-1
D: TRBD1
J: TRBJ2-2
DNA: TGTGCCACCAGTGATAGGACAGGGGGCCTCGGGGAGCTGTTTTTT
CDR3: CATSDRTGGLGELFF

size: .
V: TRBV30
D: .
J: TRBJ1-4
DNA: TGTGCCGGGCAGGTTGTTGAAAAACTGTTTTTT
CDR3: CAGQVVEKLFF

size: .
V: TRBV6-1
D: TRBD2
J: TRBJ2-5
DNA: TGTGCCAGCAGTGAAGGACTAGCGGGGGAGCGAGAGACCCAGTACTTC
CDR3: CASSEGLAGERETQYF

size: once
V: TRBV6-4
D: .
J: TRBJ2-1
DNA: TGTGCCAGCGGTACAGGGACGGGCGGTGAGCAGTTCTTC
CDR3: CASGTGTGGEQFF

size: .
V: TRBV6-5
D: .
J: TRBJ1-6
DNA: TGTGCCAGCAGTTACGGGCAGGATAATTCACCCCTCCACTTT
CDR3: CASSYGQDNSPLHF

size: .
V: TRBV4-2
D: TRBD2
J: TRBJ2-3
DNA: TGTGCCAGCAGCCAAGGTCCTAGCGGAATCACAGATACGCAGTATTTT
CDR3: CASSQGPSGITDTQYF

size: .
V: TRBV11-2
D: .
J: TRBJ1-2
DNA: TGTGCCAGCAGCTTTACAGACAGGTTAAGAAACTATGGCTACACCTTC
CDR3: CASSFTDRLRNYGYTF

size: once
V: TRBV6-1
D: .
J: TRBJ2-3
DNA: TGTGCCAGCAGTGGGGTCGGCGGGGGCCTTTACACAGATACGCAGTATTTT
CDR3: CASSGVGGGLYTDTQYF

size: .
V: TRBV7-5
D: .
J: TRBJ2-7
DNA: TGTGTCAGAAGCTTACTGGACAGGGGGGCCTACGAGCAGTACTTC
CDR3: CVRSLLDRGAYEQYF

size: .
V: TRBV6-2/TRBV6-3
D: TRBD1
J: TRBJ2-1
DNA: TGTGCCAGCAGTACGGACAGGGTCAATGAGCAGTTCTTC
CDR3: CASSTDRVNEQFF

size: .
V: TRBV13
D: TRBD1
J: TRBJ2-7
DNA: TGTGCCAGCAGCCTACAGGGGCCCTACGAGCAGTACTTC
CDR3: CASSLQGPYEQYF

size: .
V: TRBV6-1
D: .
J: TRBJ1-6
DNA: TGTGCCAGCAGTGAAAACAGGGATCTATCACCCCTCCACTTT
CDR3: CASSENRDLSPLHF

size: .
V: TRBV7-9
D: .
J: TRBJ1-1
DNA: TGTGCCAGCAGACCTAAAGGGGCGAACAGAACTCTTATGAACACTGAAGCTTTCTTT
CDR3: CASRPKGANRTLMNTEAFF

size: .
V: TRBV2
D: .
J: TRBJ2-5
DNA: TGTGCCAGCAGTCTGGAGGCGAGAGAGACCCAGTACTTC
CDR3: CASSLEARETQYF

size: .
V: TRBV7-2
D: TRBD2
J: TRBJ2-5
DNA: TGTGCCAGCAGCTTAGGAAGCGGGGGGTACCAAGAGACCCAGTACTTC
CDR3: CASSLGSGGYQETQYF

size: .
V: TRBV18
D: .
J: TRBJ2-7
DNA: TGTGCCAGCTGCGAGGGGAGGCGCTACGAGCAGTACTTC
CDR3: CASCEGRRYEQYF

size: .
V: TRBV28
D: TRBD2
J: TRBJ2-5
DNA: TGTGCCAGCAGTACTAGCGGGGAAGAGACCCAGTACTTC
CDR3: CASSTSGEETQYF

size: once
V: TRBV6-6
D: TRBD2
J: TRBJ2-7
DNA: TGTGCCAGCAGTTACGGGTCTAGCGGCTACGAGCAGTACTTC
CDR3: CASSYGSSGYEQYF

size: .
V: TRBV7-9
D: .
J: TRBJ1-4
DNA: TGTGCCAGCAGCTTAGCGACAGGCCCCAATGAAAAACTGTTTTTT
CDR3: CASSLATGPNEKLFF

size: once
V: TRBV5-1
D: TRBD2
J: TRBJ2-2
DNA: TGCGCCAGCTCCAGACCGGGACTAGCGGGGTCGGGGGAGCTGTTTTTT
CDR3: CASSRPGLAGSGELFF

size: once
V: TRBV18
D: TRBD2
J: TRBJ2-3
DNA: TGTGCCAGCTCACCAAGGGCTAGCGGGGGGAACGCAGATACGCAGTATTTT
CDR3: CASSPRASGGNADTQYF

size: .
V: TRBV2
D: .
J: TRBJ2-1
DNA: TGTGCCAGCAGTTTCCTCGGTAACGAGCAGTTCTTC
CDR3: CASSFLGNEQFF

size: .
V: TRBV4-1
D: TRBD2
J: TRBJ2-3
DNA: TGCGCCAGCAGCGAAGCGGGGGATGGGGCAGATACGCAGTATTTT
CDR3: CASSEAGDGADTQYF

size: .
V: TRBV28
D: .
J: TRBJ2-7
DNA: TGTGCCAGCAGTTTTTTTAACGAGCAGTACTTC
CDR3: CASSFFNEQYF

size: .
V: TRBV3-1/TRBV3-2
D: .
J: TRBJ2-3
DNA: TGTGCCAGCAGCCAAGCGGAGGGGGGATGGAGCGGGGATTTGACAGATACGCAGTATTTT
CDR3: CASSQAEGGWSGDLTDTQYF

size: .
V: TRBV5-6
D: TRBD1
J: TRBJ1-1
DNA: TGTGCCAGCAGCCTGGGACAGGGAGTCCCTGAAGCTTTCTTT
CDR3: CASSLGQGVPEAFF

size: .
V: TRBV7-3
D: TRBD2
J: TRBJ2-1
DNA: TGTGCCAGCAGCTTAACTGCTAGCGGGGGCCATGAGCAGTTCTTC
CDR3: CASSLTASGGHEQFF

size: once
V: TRBV28
D: TRBD1
J: TRBJ1-2
DNA: TGTGCCAGCAGCCCGCCAGAAGGGACAGGTCCTCATGGGTATGGCTACACCTTC
CDR3: CASSPPEGTGPHGYGYTF

size: .
V: TRBV7-8
D: .
J: TRBJ1-2
DNA: TGTGCCAGCAGCTTAGCAGCCCGTATTGGCTACACCTTC
CDR3: CASSLAARIGYTF

size: few
V: TRBV6-5
D: .
J: TRBJ1-2
DNA: TGTGCCAGCAGTTACGTCGGGGGTTGGGGTAACTATGGCTACACCTTC
CDR3: CASSYVGGWGNYGYTF